This record looks at one T cell receptor beta chain sequence and its context. Its cognate antigen is unknown. The method was immunoSEQ multiplex PCR; TCRdb's version includes in-frame clones alone and lacks a portion of them. The sample lists 90,000 to 120,000 clones; 90% were seen once. The data are from a study of OX40 agonist ivuxolimab in advanced cancers. The wider study: Ivuxolimab, an agonistic anti-OX40 (CD134) antibody, was given to patients. Study findings and constraints: CD8+ T cells (on average) carried more expanded clones than CD4+ T cells. At 0.1 to 3.0 mg/kg, CD4+ and CD8+ blood T cells expanded clonally by week 6.

Enrollment shut out patients with autoimmune disease history or systemic immunosuppression. Germline values: CDR1 LGHNA, CDR2 YNFKEQ. There are 13 residues in the CDR3. Trimming took 1 base from V and 4 from J, leaving 7 bases between them. The chain employs TRBV4-2 and TRBJ1-1; the D is unclear. The source is an adult with an advanced solid tumor such as melanoma, head and neck, liver or kidney cancer. Specimen: CD4+ or CD8+ T cells sorted from blood, collected in a trial of the OX40 agonist ivuxolimab. CDR3 nucleotides: TGTGCCAGCAGCCAAGCGGCGGCCACTGAAGCTTTCTTT. This encodes CASSQAAATEAFF.